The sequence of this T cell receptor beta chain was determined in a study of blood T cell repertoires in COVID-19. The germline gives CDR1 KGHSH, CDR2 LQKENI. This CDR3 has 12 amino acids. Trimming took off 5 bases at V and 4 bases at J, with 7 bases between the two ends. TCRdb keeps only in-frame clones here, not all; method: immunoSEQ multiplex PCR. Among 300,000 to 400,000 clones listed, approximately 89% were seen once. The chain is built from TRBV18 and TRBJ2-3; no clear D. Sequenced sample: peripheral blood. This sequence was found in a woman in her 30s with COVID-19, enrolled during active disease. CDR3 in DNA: TGTGCCAGCTCATTTAGCCCAGATACGCAGTATTTT. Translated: CASSFSPDTQYF.